These T cell receptor beta chains were read from a single sample in a study of regulatory T cells in long-lasting Graves disease. TCRdb used MiXCR to reprocess the multiplex PCR reads, holding one entry per CDR3 protein. The table records 400,000 to 500,000 distinct CDR3 sequences, approximately 16% of them present only once. In addition, the sample was reused for a study of T cells in Graves' hyperthyroidism and ophthalmopathy.

The source material was peripheral blood mononuclear cells (PBMCs), sampled at new diagnosis, from a patient treated with antithyroid drugs. The receptors come from a middle-aged woman with Graves disease. Each CDR3 is given with its conserved first and last residue. The order of the fields is D gene, J gene, clone size, V gene, CDR3 protein, CDR3 DNA. A D gene is named only where the DNA matches it firmly. Size tells how often a clone was seen (once, few, many) or the class of an expanded clone, and some rows leave it out.

NA,TRBJ1-4,NA,TRBV25-1,CASRTGADEKLFF,TGTGCCAGCAGGACAGGAGCTGATGAAAAACTGTTTTTT
TRBD2,TRBJ2-5,many,TRBV12-3/TRBV12-4,CASSFISGRMGQETQYF,TGTGCCAGCAGTTTCATTAGCGGGAGGATGGGTCAAGAGACCCAGTACTTC
NA,TRBJ1-1,many,TRBV11-3,CASSVMGTEAFF,TGTGCCAGCAGCGTAATGGGCACTGAAGCTTTCTTT
TRBD1,TRBJ1-1,few,TRBV28,CASSQGVEAFF,TGTGCCAGCAGTCAGGGGGTGGAAGCTTTCTTT
NA,TRBJ1-5,few,TRBV10-3,CAISESRNQPQHF,TGTGCCATCAGTGAGTCTAGAAATCAGCCCCAGCATTTT
NA,TRBJ2-7,few,TRBV5-5,CASSLAQTSYEQYF,TGTGCCAGCAGCTTGGCACAGACCTCCTACGAGCAGTACTTC
NA,TRBJ2-3,many,TRBV20-1,CSAKNSIRGDTQYF,TGCAGTGCAAAGAACTCGATAAGGGGAGATACGCAGTATTTT
NA,TRBJ1-2,many,TRBV19,CASRDQRNYGYTF,TGTGCCAGTAGGGACCAGAGAAACTATGGCTACACCTTC
TRBD1,TRBJ1-1,few,TRBV3-1,CASSQEGGAGGPNRNTEAFF,TGTGCCAGCAGCCAAGAAGGAGGTGCAGGGGGCCCGAACAGGAACACTGAAGCTTTCTTT
NA,TRBJ2-3,many,TRBV2,CASSPKRYTDTQYF,TGTGCCAGCAGTCCCAAGCGGTACACAGATACGCAGTATTTT
NA,TRBJ1-5,once,TRBV4-3,CASSQVQGRQPQHF,TGCGCCAGCAGCCAAGTTCAGGGGAGGCAGCCCCAGCATTTT
TRBD2,TRBJ2-5,once,TRBV6-1,CASRGTSGSLETQYF,TGTGCCAGCAGGGGCACTAGCGGGAGTCTGGAGACCCAGTACTTC
NA,TRBJ2-6,few,TRBV5-5,CASSFRAAGNPGANVLTF,TGTGCCAGCAGCTTTCGGGCGGCGGGGAATCCTGGGGCCAACGTCCTGACTTTC
NA,TRBJ2-7,NA,TRBV19,CASSIPGGTYEQYF,TGTGCCAGTAGTATACCAGGGGGGACCTACGAGCAGTACTTC
TRBD2,TRBJ2-7,many,TRBV7-8,CASSFTGLAAYEQYF,TGTGCCAGCAGCTTTACCGGACTAGCGGCCTACGAGCAGTACTTC
NA,TRBJ1-3,many,TRBV10-3,CAIRPTGISGNTIYF,TGTGCCATCAGGCCCACAGGAATCTCTGGAAACACCATATATTTT
NA,TRBJ1-5,NA,TRBV30,CAWSSRSNQPQHF,TGTGCCTGGAGTAGTCGCAGCAATCAGCCCCAGCATTTT
TRBD2,TRBJ2-7,many,TRBV7-6,CASSLSAGGRSEQYF,TGTGCCAGCAGTTTATCAGCGGGAGGGCGATCCGAGCAGTACTTC
NA,TRBJ1-5,NA,TRBV6-2/TRBV6-3,CASRSRVTGGGNQPQHF,TGTGCCAGCAGATCCAGGGTGACCGGGGGAGGCAATCAGCCCCAGCATTTT
NA,TRBJ1-5,NA,TRBV4-1,CASSPTRGPRGQPQHF,TGCGCCAGCAGCCCGACCCGGGGCCCAAGGGGTCAGCCCCAGCATTTT
TRBD1,TRBJ1-1,many,TRBV2,CASSDRGKAEAFF,TGTGCCAGCAGTGACAGGGGGAAGGCTGAAGCTTTCTTT
NA,TRBJ1-2,many,TRBV28,CASSLPFEGIISYGYTF,TGTGCCAGCAGTTTACCCTTTGAGGGCATAATTTCCTATGGCTACACCTTC
NA,TRBJ2-6,many,TRBV30,CAWTPLGVGANVLTF,TGTGCCTGGACGCCCTTGGGGGTCGGGGCCAACGTCCTGACTTTC
TRBD2,TRBJ2-1,NA,TRBV29-1,CSVNLAGESYNEQFF,TGCAGCGTTAATCTAGCGGGAGAATCCTACAATGAGCAGTTCTTC
NA,TRBJ1-1,many,TRBV27,CASSLVGGTEAFF,TGTGCCAGCAGCTTGGTGGGGGGCACTGAAGCTTTCTTT
NA,TRBJ2-7,many,TRBV5-1,CASSYDGDYEQYF,TGCGCCAGCAGTTACGACGGAGACTACGAGCAGTACTTC
NA,TRBJ2-5,many,TRBV5-1,CASSLPPMVETQYF,TGCGCCAGCAGCTTGCCCCCGATGGTAGAGACCCAGTACTTC
NA,TRBJ2-1,many,TRBV11-2,CASSSDNEQFF,TGTGCCAGCAGCTCCGACAATGAGCAGTTCTTC
TRBD1,TRBJ2-7,NA,TRBV19,CASSIVVGTGAYEQYF,TGTGCCAGTAGTATAGTCGTCGGGACAGGAGCCTACGAGCAGTACTTC
TRBD2,TRBJ2-1,few,TRBV7-9,CASSPRAGAYNEQFF,TGTGCCAGCAGCCCGAGAGCGGGAGCCTACAATGAGCAGTTCTTC
TRBD1,TRBJ2-5,many,TRBV24-1,CATSDPGTGGETQYF,TGTGCCACCAGTGATCCCGGGACAGGGGGGGAGACCCAGTACTTC
TRBD1,TRBJ2-2,many,TRBV2,CASSGGGQGAVGELFF,TGTGCCAGCAGTGGTGGGGGACAGGGGGCAGTCGGGGAGCTGTTTTTT
TRBD1,TRBJ2-1,NA,TRBV4-1,CASSQSQGDEQFF,TGCGCCAGCAGCCAGTCCCAGGGGGATGAGCAGTTCTTC
NA,TRBJ1-5,many,TRBV5-6,CASSLLGQRGNQPQHF,TGTGCCAGCAGCTTGCTGGGGCAGCGGGGCAATCAGCCCCAGCATTTT
NA,TRBJ2-1,many,TRBV6-1,CASSDQGLTDEQFF,TGTGCCAGCAGTGACCAGGGTTTGACGGATGAGCAGTTCTTC
NA,TRBJ2-3,few,TRBV5-1,CASSFRDTDTQYF,TGCGCCAGCAGCTTTCGGGACACAGATACGCAGTATTTT
TRBD1,TRBJ2-1,many,TRBV15,CATSRERGLLGLRQFF,TGTGCCACCAGCAGAGAAAGGGGGCTCCTCGGACTCAGGCAGTTCTTC
NA,TRBJ2-7,few,TRBV6-1,CASGRRSHYEQYF,TGTGCCAGCGGCAGACGGAGTCATTACGAGCAGTACTTC
NA,TRBJ2-2,NA,TRBV19,CASSFGRGTGELFF,TGTGCCAGTAGTTTCGGACGGGGGACCGGGGAGCTGTTTTTT
NA,TRBJ2-7,many,TRBV7-9,CASSLAPGRRERAYEQYF,TGTGCCAGCAGCTTAGCGCCTGGACGGAGGGAGCGTGCGTACGAGCAGTACTTC
NA,TRBJ2-1,NA,TRBV19,CASSINRVSEQFF,TGTGCCAGTAGTATTAACAGGGTGAGTGAGCAGTTCTTC
TRBD2,TRBJ2-7,few,TRBV4-1,CASSQETGLAGYEQYF,TGCGCCAGCAGCCAAGAGACAGGACTAGCGGGCTACGAGCAGTACTTC
TRBD2,TRBJ2-1,many,TRBV2,CASSDPGTSGHNEQFF,TGTGCCAGCAGTGATCCCGGGACTAGCGGGCACAATGAGCAGTTCTTC
TRBD1,TRBJ2-7,many,TRBV24-1,CATSDSGGQVSSYEQYF,TGTGCCACCAGTGATTCCGGCGGACAGGTGAGCTCCTACGAGCAGTACTTC
TRBD1,TRBJ2-1,many,TRBV29-1,CSVRQGLGTEQFF,TGCAGCGTTCGACAGGGCCTTGGAACTGAGCAGTTCTTC
NA,TRBJ2-3,NA,TRBV20-1,CSAIGGSTDTQYF,TGCAGTGCCATAGGGGGTAGCACAGATACGCAGTATTTT
NA,TRBJ1-1,many,TRBV20-1,CSASSGLEMNTEAFF,TGCAGTGCTAGTTCGGGTCTGGAAATGAACACTGAAGCTTTCTTT
NA,TRBJ2-2,many,TRBV24-1,CATSLDRYSNTGELFF,TGTGCCACCAGTCTTGACCGGTACTCGAACACCGGGGAGCTGTTTTTT
NA,TRBJ2-7,many,TRBV12-3/TRBV12-4,CASSMSGPPYEQYF,TGTGCCAGCAGTATGTCGGGGCCTCCCTACGAGCAGTACTTC
TRBD1,TRBJ1-1,many,TRBV30,CAWSVAGTGASEAFF,TGTGCCTGGAGTGTAGCCGGGACAGGCGCCTCTGAAGCTTTCTTT
NA,TRBJ1-6,NA,TRBV10-3,CAISTQGINSPLHF,TGTGCCATCAGCACCCAGGGAATTAATTCACCCCTCCACTTT
NA,TRBJ1-3,many,TRBV12-3/TRBV12-4,CASSLNGYSGNTIYF,TGTGCCAGCAGTTTAAACGGATACTCTGGAAACACCATATATTTT
NA,TRBJ2-1,many,TRBV13,CASSATNNEQFF,TGTGCCAGCAGCGCAACGAACAATGAGCAGTTCTTC
TRBD1,TRBJ2-1,many,TRBV28,CASSPGDRDGEQFF,TGTGCCAGCAGTCCCGGGGACAGGGACGGTGAGCAGTTCTTC
NA,TRBJ1-1,NA,TRBV2,CAIHSGQDMNTEAFF,TGTGCCATCCATTCGGGTCAAGACATGAACACTGAAGCTTTCTTT
NA,TRBJ2-7,NA,TRBV7-3,CASSRNGVDEQYF,TGTGCCAGCAGCAGAAATGGGGTCGACGAGCAGTACTTC
TRBD1,TRBJ2-7,NA,TRBV28,CASSTIRDRASSYEQYF,TGTGCCAGCAGTACCATCCGGGACAGGGCCAGCTCCTACGAGCAGTACTTC
NA,TRBJ2-7,few,TRBV3-1,CASSPQGQVSYEQYF,TGTGCCAGCAGCCCCCAGGGGCAGGTCTCCTACGAGCAGTACTTC
NA,TRBJ2-1,many,TRBV10-3,CAISDTGGLSLYNEQFF,TGTGCCATCAGTGACACCGGGGGCTTATCCCTATACAATGAGCAGTTCTTC